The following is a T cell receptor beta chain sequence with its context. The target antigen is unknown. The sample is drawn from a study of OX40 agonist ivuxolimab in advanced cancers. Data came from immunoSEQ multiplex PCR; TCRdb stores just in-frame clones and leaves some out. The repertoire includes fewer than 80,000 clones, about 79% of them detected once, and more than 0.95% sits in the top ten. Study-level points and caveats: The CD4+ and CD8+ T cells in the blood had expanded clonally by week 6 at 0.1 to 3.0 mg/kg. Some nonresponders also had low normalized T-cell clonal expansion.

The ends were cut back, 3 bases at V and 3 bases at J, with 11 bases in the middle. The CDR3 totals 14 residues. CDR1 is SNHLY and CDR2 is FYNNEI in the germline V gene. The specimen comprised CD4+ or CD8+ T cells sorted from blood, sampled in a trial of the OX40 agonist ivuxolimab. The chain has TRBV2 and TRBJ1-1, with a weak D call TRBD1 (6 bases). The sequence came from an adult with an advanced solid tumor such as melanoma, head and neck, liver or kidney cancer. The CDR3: CASSETGGDTEAFF. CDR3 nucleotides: TGTGCCAGCAGTGAGACAGGCGGGGACACTGAAGCTTTCTTT.